These T cell receptor beta chains were read from a single sample in a study of shared clonotypes between healthy human individuals. Assay: immunoSEQ multiplex PCR; the TCRdb copy retains only in-frame clones and omits some. The table lists around 750,000 clones, less than 85% of them singletons. The sequencing input was memory CD4+ T cells sorted from blood. All receptors derive from a woman aged 25 to 45 in good health. Both conserved end residues are part of each CDR3. The order of the fields is CDR3 length, D gene, V gene, CDR3 protein. The D gene is left open where the match is weak.

CDR3 length: 14
D gene: -
V gene: TRBV11-3
CDR3 protein: CASSLAPENNEQFF

CDR3 length: 15
D gene: -
V gene: TRBV28
CDR3 protein: CASSFNRENTGELFF

CDR3 length: 17
D gene: -
V gene: TRBV11-2
CDR3 protein: CASSLEGTNRGGNIQYF

CDR3 length: 16
D gene: TRBD2
V gene: TRBV5-1
CDR3 protein: CASSGRSSGAGETQYF

CDR3 length: 16
D gene: -
V gene: TRBV21-1
CDR3 protein: CASSKVRSEEAYEQYF

CDR3 length: 15
D gene: -
V gene: TRBV7-3
CDR3 protein: CASSLPSAGNYGYTF

CDR3 length: 16
D gene: TRBD2
V gene: TRBV10-3
CDR3 protein: CAISPAWGEGKETQYF

CDR3 length: 15
D gene: -
V gene: TRBV27
CDR3 protein: CASSPRGVNGYEQYF

CDR3 length: 21
D gene: TRBD2
V gene: TRBV19
CDR3 protein: CASSIYRPHSAGGPNTGELFF

CDR3 length: 16
D gene: -
V gene: TRBV28
CDR3 protein: CASSLGTPTVSYGYTF

CDR3 length: 14
D gene: -
V gene: TRBV7-9
CDR3 protein: CASSLSSGTYEQYF

CDR3 length: 16
D gene: -
V gene: TRBV23-1
CDR3 protein: CASIGRGVKNGNTIYF

CDR3 length: 13
D gene: -
V gene: TRBV5-1
CDR3 protein: CASSLGQTGWEYF

CDR3 length: 16
D gene: -
V gene: TRBV5-1
CDR3 protein: CASSLDYTARVYGYTF

CDR3 length: 17
D gene: TRBD2
V gene: TRBV5-1
CDR3 protein: CASTSGASGRYGYEQYF

CDR3 length: 12
D gene: TRBD1
V gene: TRBV5-1
CDR3 protein: CASRQGNYGYTF

CDR3 length: 15
D gene: -
V gene: TRBV27
CDR3 protein: CASNWGGTYNSPLHF

CDR3 length: 20
D gene: TRBD1
V gene: TRBV2
CDR3 protein: CASSDEASGGRGLMSYEQYF

CDR3 length: 13
D gene: -
V gene: TRBV10-1
CDR3 protein: CASSGGTFYEQYF

CDR3 length: 15
D gene: TRBD2
V gene: TRBV5-5
CDR3 protein: CASSLVLLGTNEQYF

CDR3 length: 14
D gene: -
V gene: TRBV29-1
CDR3 protein: CSGLVGVEYTEAFF

CDR3 length: 16
D gene: TRBD2
V gene: TRBV5-5
CDR3 protein: CASSALGSGRQDTQYF

CDR3 length: 16
D gene: TRBD2
V gene: TRBV19
CDR3 protein: CASSIQAGTFQETQYF

CDR3 length: 15
D gene: TRBD1
V gene: TRBV7-3
CDR3 protein: CASSADRGPYNEQFF

CDR3 length: 18
D gene: -
V gene: TRBV28
CDR3 protein: CASTPVRGRGAYPDTQYF

CDR3 length: 15
D gene: -
V gene: TRBV15
CDR3 protein: CATSRPAGGGYEQYF

CDR3 length: 13
D gene: -
V gene: TRBV6-1
CDR3 protein: CASRQGVNTEAFF

CDR3 length: 15
D gene: TRBD2
V gene: TRBV18
CDR3 protein: CASSPTSGRGETQYF

CDR3 length: 13
D gene: -
V gene: TRBV25-1
CDR3 protein: CASSETRSDTQYF

CDR3 length: 15
D gene: TRBD1
V gene: TRBV5-4
CDR3 protein: CASSPRDVGTGEQYF

CDR3 length: 20
D gene: -
V gene: TRBV21-1
CDR3 protein: CASSKVGTSGSSLVPETQYF

CDR3 length: 12
D gene: TRBD1
V gene: TRBV12-5
CDR3 protein: CASGSEDRAAFF

CDR3 length: 15
D gene: -
V gene: TRBV7-2
CDR3 protein: CASSLASTNTGELFF

CDR3 length: 14
D gene: TRBD1
V gene: TRBV11-1
CDR3 protein: CASSTWTGGTEAFF

CDR3 length: 13
D gene: -
V gene: TRBV7-9
CDR3 protein: CASSLGPQYEQYF

CDR3 length: 15
D gene: TRBD2
V gene: TRBV5-1
CDR3 protein: CASSLLGTTVNEQFF

CDR3 length: 15
D gene: -
V gene: TRBV19
CDR3 protein: CASSIGGVPPDTQYF

CDR3 length: 14
D gene: -
V gene: TRBV4-1
CDR3 protein: CASSRLLGKNEQFF

CDR3 length: 16
D gene: TRBD2
V gene: TRBV4-1
CDR3 protein: CASSQDHSGGYNEQFF

CDR3 length: 17
D gene: TRBD1
V gene: TRBV28
CDR3 protein: CASSLIADRGDTGELFF

CDR3 length: 13
D gene: -
V gene: TRBV5-1
CDR3 protein: CASTSLPTETQYF

CDR3 length: 15
D gene: -
V gene: TRBV11-2
CDR3 protein: CASSLDRGQYQPQHF

CDR3 length: 14
D gene: -
V gene: TRBV6-5
CDR3 protein: CASLEVTTLWEQYF

CDR3 length: 14
D gene: -
V gene: TRBV7-2
CDR3 protein: CASSPTGITYEQYF

CDR3 length: 14
D gene: -
V gene: TRBV2
CDR3 protein: CASKALQAMGTQYF

CDR3 length: 14
D gene: TRBD1
V gene: TRBV19
CDR3 protein: CARRTGTGVGELFF

CDR3 length: 14
D gene: TRBD1
V gene: TRBV5-6
CDR3 protein: CASSLSQGNYEQYF

CDR3 length: 16
D gene: -
V gene: TRBV28
CDR3 protein: CASSFFSGQGARWQFF

CDR3 length: 13
D gene: -
V gene: TRBV19
CDR3 protein: CASSAGGPGTQYF

CDR3 length: 15
D gene: TRBD2
V gene: TRBV28
CDR3 protein: CASSPTGTRGHEQYF

CDR3 length: 16
D gene: -
V gene: TRBV28
CDR3 protein: CARGRTGGYSNQPQHF

CDR3 length: 13
D gene: -
V gene: TRBV5-4
CDR3 protein: CASSLDRSYGYTF

CDR3 length: 12
D gene: -
V gene: TRBV29-1
CDR3 protein: CSVGTPQETQYF

CDR3 length: 13
D gene: -
V gene: TRBV19
CDR3 protein: CASSSKYTGELFF

CDR3 length: 17
D gene: -
V gene: TRBV7-6
CDR3 protein: CASSSPNLVGRGNTIYF

CDR3 length: 17
D gene: -
V gene: TRBV7-9
CDR3 protein: CASSSLVRLQANYGYTF

CDR3 length: 14
D gene: -
V gene: TRBV5-4
CDR3 protein: CASSLWGAGETQYF

CDR3 length: 14
D gene: TRBD1
V gene: TRBV25-1
CDR3 protein: CASSQRQGVSGYTF